The 9 T cell receptor beta chains listed next were all sequenced from one sample in a study of a mutant IDH1 vaccine in newly diagnosed glioma. Antigen specificity for these receptors is unknown. Time point: week 11, during vaccination. A single vaccine dose contained 300 ug of mutant IDH1 20-mer peptide, and topical imiquimod was used with it. Some clones are missing from TCRdb's copy, which holds only in-frame ones; the method was immunoSEQ multiplex PCR. The sample has some 23,000 clones; less than 85% are singletons. Specimen: peripheral blood mononuclear cells (PBMCs), collected from a glioma patient whose treatment included an IDH1 peptide vaccine. These receptors all stem from a young man with glioma. Some clones in this sample may be carry-over from other donors' samples.

The chain employs TRBV30 and TRBJ1-1; 7 bases agree with TRBD1. V dropped 2 bases and J dropped 6; count of bases not matched to a gene: 12. This CDR3 is 15 amino acids long. Germline V gene sequence: CDR1 GTSNPN, CDR2 SVGIG (reference sequence). CDR3 in amino acids: CAWSLLDRDYAEAFF. The CDR3, as DNA: TGTGCCTGGAGTTTACTCGACAGGGATTACGCTGAAGCTTTCTTT.

This clone was observed a handful of times. The genes are TRBV18 and TRBJ1-5; the match to TRBD1 covers 7 bases. This CDR3 has 14 amino acids. The V segment lost 5 bases and the J segment 3 bases; nucleotides outside the gene matches: 4. In germline, CDR1 is KGHSH, CDR2 LQKENI. The CDR3 loop is CASSSTGYNQPQHF. Written as DNA, the CDR3 is TGTGCCAGCTCATCGACAGGGTACAATCAGCCCCAGCATTTT.

This clone was seen only a few times. The chain joins TRBV7-9 to TRBJ1-6; perhaps TRBD1 as D (5 bases). This CDR3 spans 15 amino acids. Trimming cost V 1 base and J 9 bases, with 13 bases left between them. Germline V gene lookup returns CDR1 SEHNR and CDR2 FQNEAQ (reference sequence). Here the CDR3 reads CASSLVSGRVSPLHF. DNA of the CDR3: TGTGCCAGCAGCTTAGTTTCGGGACGAGTTTCACCCCTCCACTTT.

This chain links TRBV29-1 with TRBJ2-1; no definite D call. Trimming pared 8 bases from V and 8 bases from J, leaving 19 bases between. Germline V gene lookup returns CDR1 SQVTM and CDR2 ANQGSEA. The CDR3 length is 13 residues. Here the CDR3 reads CSLRLIRVDEQFF. Written as DNA, the CDR3 is TGCAGCTTAAGACTGATAAGGGTCGATGAGCAGTTCTTC.

This clone was seen a few times. The V call is TRBV25-1, the J call TRBJ1-1; 7 bases agree with TRBD1. CDR3 length: 14 residues. V trimming: 4 bases; J trimming: 6 bases; junction bases outside the gene matches: 8. Germline-derived CDR1 and CDR2 are MGHDK and SYGVNS. CDR3 loop: CASSGGGQYSEAFF. The CDR3 DNA sequence: TGTGCCAGCAGTGGGGGGGGACAGTATTCTGAAGCTTTCTTT.

The genes are TRBV30 and TRBJ1-2; tentatively, D is TRBD1 (6 bases). The germline V gene has CDR1 GTSNPN and CDR2 SVGIG (reference sequence). Deletions cut 1 base from V and 5 bases from J, with 29 bases between. The CDR3 totals 19 residues. The CDR3 reads CAWSDILRDTPRGLYGYTF. In DNA, the CDR3 is TGTGCCTGGAGTGACATTCTCCGGGACACCCCGCGGGGCCTATATGGCTACACCTTC.

This chain uses TRBV30 with TRBJ1-2; unclear D gene. V shed 3 bases and J shed 5 bases, with 10 bases lying between them. Germline V gene data show CDR1 as GTSNPN and CDR2 as SVGIG (reference sequence). This CDR3 region has 12 residues. CDR3 nucleotide sequence: TGTGCCTGGAGAGAAGGGCTTTATGGCTACACCTTC. This sequence encodes CAWREGLYGYTF.

The rearrangement links TRBV5-1 to TRBJ2-7; tentatively, D is TRBD1 or TRBD2 (5 bases each). The CDR3 totals 15 residues. V shed 0 bases and J shed 0 bases, with 10 bases lying between them. Germline CDR1 is SGHRS and CDR2 is YFSETQ. This chain's CDR3 is CASSLEAGSSYEQYF. The CDR3 DNA is TGCGCCAGCAGCTTGGAGGCAGGGAGCTCCTACGAGCAGTACTTC. Combining the CDR3 with reference TRBV5-1 and TRBJ2-7 gives the whole variable domain KAGVTQTPRYLIKTRGQQVTLSCSPISGHRSVSWYQQTPGQGLQFLFEYFSETQRNKGNFPGRFSGRQFSNSRSEMNVSTLELGDSALYLCASSLEAGSSYEQYFGPGTRLTVT.

The V and J genes are TRBV6-1 and TRBJ2-1; tentative D call: TRBD1 (5 bases). Between the trimmed V and J ends, which lost 7 bases and 4 bases, there was a span of 17 bases. The CDR3 sequence is 15 residues long. Germline V gives CDR1 MNHNS, CDR2 SASEGT. The CDR3 sequence is CASTAGSGEYNEQFF. CDR3 nucleotides: TGTGCCAGCACGGCAGGGTCAGGCGAGTACAATGAGCAGTTCTTC.